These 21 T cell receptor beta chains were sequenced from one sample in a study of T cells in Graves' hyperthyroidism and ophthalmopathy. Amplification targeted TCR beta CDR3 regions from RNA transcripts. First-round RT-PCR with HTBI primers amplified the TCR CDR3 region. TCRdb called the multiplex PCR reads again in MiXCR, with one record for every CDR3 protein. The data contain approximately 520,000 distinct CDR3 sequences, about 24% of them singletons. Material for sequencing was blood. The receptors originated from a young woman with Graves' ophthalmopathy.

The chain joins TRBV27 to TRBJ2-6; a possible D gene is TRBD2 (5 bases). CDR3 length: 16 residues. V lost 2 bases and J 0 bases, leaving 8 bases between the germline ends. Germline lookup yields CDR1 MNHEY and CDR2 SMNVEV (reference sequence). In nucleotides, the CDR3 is TGTGCCAGCAGTTTAAGGAGGTTCTCTGGGGCCAACGTCCTGACTTTC. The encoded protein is CASSLRRFSGANVLTF.

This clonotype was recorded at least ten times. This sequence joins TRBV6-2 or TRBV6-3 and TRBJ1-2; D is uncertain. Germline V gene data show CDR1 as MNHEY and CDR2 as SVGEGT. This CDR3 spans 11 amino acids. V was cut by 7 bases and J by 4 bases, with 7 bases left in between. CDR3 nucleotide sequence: TGTGCCAGCACCTCGATCTATGGCTACACCTTC. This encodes CASTSIYGYTF.

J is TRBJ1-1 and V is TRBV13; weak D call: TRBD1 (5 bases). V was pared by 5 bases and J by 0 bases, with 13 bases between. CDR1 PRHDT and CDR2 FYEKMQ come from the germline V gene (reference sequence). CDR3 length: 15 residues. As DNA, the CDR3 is TGTGCCAGCAGCCCCTCGGGGGAGTTGAACACTGAAGCTTTCTTT. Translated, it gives CASSPSGELNTEAFF.

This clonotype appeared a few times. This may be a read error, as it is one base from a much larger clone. The CDR3 reads CAGSPLGGTNTEAFF. CDR3 coding DNA: TGTGCCGGCAGTCCCCTAGGAGGGACGAACACTGAAGCTTTCTTT. The chain is built from TRBV28 and TRBJ1-1; a possible D gene is TRBD1 (5 bases). Germline CDR1 is MDHEN and CDR2 is SYDVKM. The CDR3 has 15 amino acids.

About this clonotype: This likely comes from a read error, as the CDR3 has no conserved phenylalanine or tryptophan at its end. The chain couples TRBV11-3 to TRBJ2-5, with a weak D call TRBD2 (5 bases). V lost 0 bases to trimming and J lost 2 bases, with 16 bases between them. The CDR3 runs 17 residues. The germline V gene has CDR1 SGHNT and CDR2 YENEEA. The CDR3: CASSLDARAVTQETQYL. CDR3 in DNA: TGTGCCAGCAGCTTAGATGCGAGGGCAGTCACACAAGAGACCCAGTACCTC.

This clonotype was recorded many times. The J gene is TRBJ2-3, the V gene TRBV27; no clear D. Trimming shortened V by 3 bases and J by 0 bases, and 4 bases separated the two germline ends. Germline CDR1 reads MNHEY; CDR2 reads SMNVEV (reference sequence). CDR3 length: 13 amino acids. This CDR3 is CASSLGSTDTQYF. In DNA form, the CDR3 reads TGTGCCAGCAGTTTGGGGAGCACAGATACGCAGTATTTT.

DNA for the CDR3: TGTGCCAGCAGTCCCCTCGACAGCGCTACCTACGAGCAGTACTTC. Translating gives CASSPLDSATYEQYF. V usage is TRBV28 and J usage is TRBJ2-7; D is possibly TRBD1 (5 bases). CDR1 is MDHEN, CDR2 SYDVKM, per germline. Deletions cut 5 bases from V and 2 bases from J, with 16 bases between. This CDR3 is 15 amino acids long.

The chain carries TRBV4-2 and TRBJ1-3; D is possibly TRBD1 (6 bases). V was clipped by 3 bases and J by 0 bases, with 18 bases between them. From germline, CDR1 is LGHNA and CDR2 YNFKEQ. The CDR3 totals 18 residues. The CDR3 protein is CASSQGPAGALSGNTIYF. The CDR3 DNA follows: TGTGCCAGCAGCCAGGGTCCCGCAGGGGCCCTCTCTGGAAACACCATATATTTT.

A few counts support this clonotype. The CDR3 spells CASSGQVSGNTIYF. The CDR3 nucleotides read TGTGCCAGCAGCGGGCAGGTCTCTGGAAACACCATATATTTT. The J gene is TRBJ1-3, the V gene TRBV9, with no clear D. Germline CDR1 SGDLS, CDR2 YYNGEE. V was shortened by 3 bases and J by 0 bases, with 7 bases between the two germline ends. The CDR3 spans 14 residues.

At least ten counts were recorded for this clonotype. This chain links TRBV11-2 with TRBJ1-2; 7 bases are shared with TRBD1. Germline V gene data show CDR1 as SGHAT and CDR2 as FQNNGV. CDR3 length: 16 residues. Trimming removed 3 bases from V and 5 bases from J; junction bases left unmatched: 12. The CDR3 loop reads CASSLDRRLAPYGYTF. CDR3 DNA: TGTGCCAGCAGCTTGGACAGGCGATTGGCACCTTATGGCTACACCTTC.

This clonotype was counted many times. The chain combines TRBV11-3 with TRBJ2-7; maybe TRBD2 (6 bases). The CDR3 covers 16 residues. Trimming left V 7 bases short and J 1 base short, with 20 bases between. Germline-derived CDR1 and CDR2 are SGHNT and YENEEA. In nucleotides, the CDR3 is TGTGCCAGCACCGATCGGTGGATCCGGGGGTCCTACGAGCAGTACTTC. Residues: CASTDRWIRGSYEQYF. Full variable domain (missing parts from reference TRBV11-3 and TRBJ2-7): EAGVVQSPRYKIIEKKQPVAFWCNPISGHNTLYWYLQNLGQGPELLIRYENEEAVDDSQLPKDRFSAERLKGVDSTLKIQPAELGDSAVYLCASTDRWIRGSYEQYFGPGTRLTVT.

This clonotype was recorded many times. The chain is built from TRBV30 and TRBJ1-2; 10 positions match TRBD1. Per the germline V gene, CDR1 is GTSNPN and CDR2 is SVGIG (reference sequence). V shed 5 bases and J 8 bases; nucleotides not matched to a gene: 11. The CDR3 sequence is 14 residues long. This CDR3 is CAWGDRGVVGGYTF. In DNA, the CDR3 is TGTGCCTGGGGGGACAGGGGTGTCGTGGGAGGCTACACCTTC.

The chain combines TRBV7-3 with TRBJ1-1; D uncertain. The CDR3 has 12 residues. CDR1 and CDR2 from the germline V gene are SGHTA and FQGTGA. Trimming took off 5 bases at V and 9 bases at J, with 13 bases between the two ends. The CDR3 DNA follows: TGTGCCAGCAGCCTACCCGGCGGACAAGCTTTCTTT. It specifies CASSLPGGQAFF.

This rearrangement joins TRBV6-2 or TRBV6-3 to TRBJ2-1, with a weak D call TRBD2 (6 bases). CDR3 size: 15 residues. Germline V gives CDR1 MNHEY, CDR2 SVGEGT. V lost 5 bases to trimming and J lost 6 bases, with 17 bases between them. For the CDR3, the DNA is TGTGCCAGCAGTCTCCAGTTGGAGGGAGTCAATGAGCAGTTCTTC. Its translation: CASSLQLEGVNEQFF.

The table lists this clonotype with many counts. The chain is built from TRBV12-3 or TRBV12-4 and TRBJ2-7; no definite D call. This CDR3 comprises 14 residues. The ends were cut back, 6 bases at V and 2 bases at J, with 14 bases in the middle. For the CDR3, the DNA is TGTGCCAGCAGCCCTGGAAACGGGCCCTACGAGCAGTACTTC. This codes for CASSPGNGPYEQYF.

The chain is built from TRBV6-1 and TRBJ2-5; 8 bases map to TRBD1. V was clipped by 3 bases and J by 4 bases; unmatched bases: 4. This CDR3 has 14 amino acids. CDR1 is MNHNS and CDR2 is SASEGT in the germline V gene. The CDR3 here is CASSETGELETQYF. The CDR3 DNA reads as TGTGCCAGCAGTGAGACAGGGGAATTAGAGACCCAGTACTTC.

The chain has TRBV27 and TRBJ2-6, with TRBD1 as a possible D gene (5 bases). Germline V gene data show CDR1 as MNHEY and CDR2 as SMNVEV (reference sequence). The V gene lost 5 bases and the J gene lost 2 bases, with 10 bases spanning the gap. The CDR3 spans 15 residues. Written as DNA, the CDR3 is TGTGCCAGCAGTGACAGTGTGACTGGGGCCAACGTCCTGACTTTC. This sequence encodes CASSDSVTGANVLTF.

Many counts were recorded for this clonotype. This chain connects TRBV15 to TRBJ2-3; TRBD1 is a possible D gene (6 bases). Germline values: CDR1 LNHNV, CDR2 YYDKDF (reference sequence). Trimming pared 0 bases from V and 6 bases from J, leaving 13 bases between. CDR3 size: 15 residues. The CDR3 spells CATSRENRVGDTQYF. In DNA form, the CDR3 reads TGTGCCACCAGCAGAGAGAACAGGGTTGGGGATACGCAGTATTTT.

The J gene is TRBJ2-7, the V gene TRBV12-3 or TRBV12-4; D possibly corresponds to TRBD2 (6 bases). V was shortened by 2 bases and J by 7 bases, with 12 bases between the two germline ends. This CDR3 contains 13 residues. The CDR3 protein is CASSLSSGEEQYF. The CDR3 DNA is TGTGCCAGCAGTTTAAGTTCGGGGGAGGAGCAGTACTTC.

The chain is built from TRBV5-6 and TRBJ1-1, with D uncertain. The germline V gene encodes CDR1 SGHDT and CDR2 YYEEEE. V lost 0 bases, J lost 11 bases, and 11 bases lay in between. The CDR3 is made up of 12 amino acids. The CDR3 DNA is TGTGCCAGCAGCTTGGGAGGGCACGGGGCTTTCTTT. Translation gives CASSLGGHGAFF.

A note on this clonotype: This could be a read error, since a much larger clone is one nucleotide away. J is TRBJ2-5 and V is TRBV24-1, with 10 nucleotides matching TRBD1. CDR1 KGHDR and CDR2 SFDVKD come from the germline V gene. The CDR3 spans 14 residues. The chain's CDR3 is CATSLTGGSETKYF. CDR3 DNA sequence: TGTGCCACCAGCTTGACAGGGGGCTCGGAGACCAAGTACTTC.